This entry is about one T cell receptor beta chain. Its target is not known. V lost 6 bases and J lost 0; bases outside the gene matches: 3. The CDR3 totals 15 residues. The germline V gene has CDR1 MDHEN and CDR2 SYDVKM. In the PCR, 60 Vbeta and 13 Jbeta primers were used. Assay used: immunoSEQ multiplex PCR; TCRdb lists only in-frame clones, some missing. The table has roughly 110,000 clones, 65% to 80% seen once. The entry originates in a study of cytomegalovirus exposure and HLA in healthy donors. The study, taken as a whole, reports: In vitro testing confirmed a few CMV-associated chains as specific for CMV antigens.

The sample taken for sequencing was PBMCs. V and J are TRBV28 and TRBJ2-1, with 9 bases matching TRBD2. The receptor was isolated from a male donor in good health and CMV-seronegative. CDR3 sequence reads: CASRDSGSSYNEQFF. CDR3 DNA: TGTGCCAGCAGAGATAGCGGGAGCTCCTACAATGAGCAGTTCTTC.